The next 31 T cell receptor beta chains were all read from a single sample in a study of OX40 agonist ivuxolimab in advanced cancers. This table comes from immunoSEQ multiplex PCR, and its TCRdb copy is limited to in-frame clones, with some not included. This table holds roughly 66,000 clones, approximately 80% found once. This specimen consisted of CD4+ or CD8+ T cells sorted from blood, obtained in a trial of the OX40 agonist ivuxolimab. These receptor sequences come from an adult with an advanced solid tumor such as melanoma, head and neck, liver or kidney cancer.

This chain links TRBV5-4 with TRBJ1-1; unclear D gene. This CDR3 spans 17 amino acids. V was pared by 5 bases and J by 0 bases, with 20 bases between. Germline V lookup: CDR1 SGHNT, CDR2 YYREEE (reference sequence). CDR3 in DNA: TGTGCCAGCAGGCACCGAAACCTAAGCAACGTGAACACTGAAGCTTTCTTT. Amino acids: CASRHRNLSNVNTEAFF.

The V gene is TRBV25-1, the J gene TRBJ1-4; D is perhaps TRBD1 (5 bases). CDR1 and CDR2 from the germline V gene are MGHDK and SYGVNS. CDR3 length equals 15 residues. Trimming left V 2 bases short and J 7 bases short, with 14 bases between. CDR3 sequence: CASSEPLGVGEKLFF. In DNA form, the CDR3 reads TGTGCCAGCAGTGAACCCTTGGGGGTTGGTGAAAAACTGTTTTTT.

The chain links TRBV1 to TRBJ1-1. TRBV1 is assigned pseudogene status. The CDR3 contains 14 residues. In nucleotides, the CDR3 is TGCACCAGCAGCCAAGATGTAGGGTCCATAGAAGCTTTCTTT. It is translated as CTSSQDVGSIEAFF.

The chain links TRBV23-1 to TRBJ1-2; 7 bases match TRBD1. TRBV23-1 is flagged as an ORF with uncertain function. This CDR3 is built from 15 residues. The trim removed 4 bases at V and 3 bases at J, leaving 8 bases unmatched. The CDR3 nucleotides read TGCGCCAGCAGTCTGGACAGGTCGAGGGACTATGGCTACACCTTC. Translation gives CASSLDRSRDYGYTF.

This chain joins TRBV18 and TRBJ1-1, with TRBD1 matching 7 bases. V was pared by 2 bases and J by 4 bases, with 1 base of the junction left unmatched. CDR1 is KGHSH and CDR2 is LQKENI in the germline V gene. The CDR3 contains 13 residues. CDR3 coding DNA: TGTGCCAGCTCACCATCAGGGGGCACTGAAGCTTTCTTT. Translated: CASSPSGGTEAFF.

The chain carries TRBV5-1 and TRBJ2-1; 9 nucleotides match TRBD1. The CDR3 is 15 amino acids. The germline V gene has CDR1 SGHRS and CDR2 YFSETQ. V gave up 0 bases and J gave up 8 bases; unmatched junction bases: 6. The CDR3 DNA reads as TGCGCCAGCAGCTTGGGAGGGACAGGGAGCGATGAGCAGTTCTTC. Its translation: CASSLGGTGSDEQFF. The variable domain in full, with the rest retrieved from reference TRBV5-1 and TRBJ2-1, is KAGVTQTPRYLIKTRGQQVTLSCSPISGHRSVSWYQQTPGQGLQFLFEYFSETQRNKGNFPGRFSGRQFSNSRSEMNVSTLELGDSALYLCASSLGGTGSDEQFFGPGTRLTVL.

The chain uses TRBV10-2 and TRBJ2-3; 13 bases align to TRBD2. Germline V gene data show CDR1 as WSHSY and CDR2 as SAAADI. The CDR3 is 15 residues long. The CDR3 DNA is TGCGCTACCCGAACTAGCGGGGGGGTCGGAGATACGCAGTATTTT. This gives the protein CATRTSGGVGDTQYF.

In its sample, this clone was seen a few times. The gene calls are TRBV6-5 and TRBJ1-1; D ambiguous. Trimming pared 5 bases from V and 1 base from J, leaving 8 bases between. The CDR3 has 13 amino acids. CDR1 MNHEY and CDR2 SVGAGI come from the germline V gene. The CDR3 here is CASSAQANTEAFF. The CDR3 DNA is TGTGCCAGCAGTGCCCAGGCGAACACTGAAGCTTTCTTT.

The gene calls are TRBV14 and TRBJ2-2; D is perhaps TRBD2 (5 bases). The V gene lost 3 bases and the J gene lost 2 bases, with 16 bases spanning the gap. This CDR3 is built from 17 residues. Germline-derived CDR1 and CDR2 are SGHDN and FVKESK. CDR3: CASSQREGPFNTGELFF. Here the CDR3 DNA reads TGTGCCAGCAGCCAGCGCGAGGGCCCCTTCAACACCGGGGAGCTGTTTTTT.

The chain links TRBV9 to TRBJ2-5; 9 bases map to TRBD1. CDR1 and CDR2 (germline): SGDLS, YYNGEE. CDR3 length: 16 amino acids. The J segment lost 5 bases and the V segment lost 4 bases, leaving 12 bases of the junction unmatched. The CDR3 reads CASSPRTGEGLETQYF. The CDR3 region has the DNA TGTGCCAGCAGCCCCCGGACAGGGGAGGGCCTGGAGACCCAGTACTTC.

The chain recombines TRBV4-1 with TRBJ1-6; TRBD1 aligns across 8 bases. V dropped 3 bases and J dropped 6; count of bases not matched to a gene: 4. The CDR3 spans 15 residues. Germline V gene data show CDR1 as MGHRA and CDR2 as YSYEKL. CDR3 coding DNA: TGCGCCAGCAGCCAGGAAACAGGGGGTAATTCACCCCTCCACTTT. Residues: CASSQETGGNSPLHF.

The rearrangement uses TRBV9 and TRBJ2-3; D might be TRBD1 (6 bases). CDR1 and CDR2 (germline): SGDLS, YYNGEE. The CDR3 consists of 14 residues. Trimming took off 4 bases at V and 1 base at J, with 10 bases between the two ends. The CDR3 bases are TGTGCCAGCAGCCCCCGGACAGGCACAGATACGCAGTATTTT. Translating gives CASSPRTGTDTQYF. The variable domain in full, with the rest retrieved from reference TRBV9 and TRBJ2-3, is DSGVTQTPKHLITATGQRVTLRCSPRSGDLSVYWYQQSLDQGLQFLIQYYNGEERAKGNILERFSAQQFPDLHSELNLSSLELGDSALYFCASSPRTGTDTQYFGPGTRLTVL.

This clone was detected once. V gene TRBV6-1 combines with J gene TRBJ2-6; D gene unclear. Germline V gene sequence: CDR1 MNHNS, CDR2 SASEGT. V lost 4 bases and J 0 bases, leaving 13 bases between the germline ends. This CDR3 contains 17 residues. As DNA, the CDR3 is TGTGCCAGCAGTGTAGTTGGCAGCAGCTCTGGGGCCAACGTCCTGACTTTC. Its protein is CASSVVGSSSGANVLTF.

This rearrangement joins TRBV6-5 to TRBJ1-5; no clear D. Trimming cost V 5 bases and J 4 bases, with 9 bases left between them. CDR1 and CDR2 from the germline V gene are MNHEY and SVGAGI. The CDR3 extends over 13 amino acids. The CDR3 sequence: CASSADGNQPQHF. The CDR3 DNA reads as TGTGCCAGCAGTGCGGACGGGAATCAGCCCCAGCATTTT.

V is TRBV9 and J is TRBJ1-4; D unresolved. CDR1 and CDR2 (germline): SGDLS, YYNGEE. The V end was cut by 2 bases, the J end by 5 bases, with 13 bases between. CDR3 length: 15 residues. The CDR3 is CASSVNGRENEKLFF. The CDR3 DNA reads TGTGCCAGCAGCGTTAATGGGCGGGAGAATGAAAAACTGTTTTTT.

This sequence joins TRBV4-1 and TRBJ2-5; D remains unclear. Trimming removed 3 bases from V and 4 bases from J, with 6 bases in between. The CDR3 covers 12 residues. From germline, CDR1 is MGHRA and CDR2 YSYEKL. As DNA, the CDR3 is TGCGCCAGCAGCCACGTAGCAGAGACCCAGTACTTC. Its translation is CASSHVAETQYF.

This clone occurred a few times. The rearrangement joins TRBV6-5 to TRBJ1-5; tentative D call: TRBD1 (6 bases). The CDR3 totals 13 residues. V lost 5 bases and J lost 4, with 9 bases in between. CDR1 is MNHEY, CDR2 SVGAGI, per germline. The CDR3 loop is CASSRTGNQPQHF. For the CDR3, the DNA is TGTGCCAGCAGTCGTACAGGGAATCAGCCCCAGCATTTT.

This rearrangement joins TRBV2 to TRBJ2-7; tentative D call: TRBD1 (5 bases). CDR1 is SNHLY, CDR2 FYNNEI, per germline. The CDR3 spans 15 residues. Between the trimmed V and J ends, which lost 0 bases and 2 bases, there was a span of 11 bases. CDR3 amino acids: CASSEARTLPYEQYF. The CDR3, as DNA: TGTGCCAGCAGTGAAGCGCGGACATTACCCTACGAGCAGTACTTC.

This chain connects TRBV5-5 to TRBJ1-6, with a possible D match to TRBD1 (6 bases). CDR3 size: 17 residues. CDR1 is SGHKS, CDR2 YYEKEE, per germline (reference sequence). The V gene lost 4 bases and the J gene lost 10 bases, with 24 bases spanning the gap. DNA of the CDR3: TGTGCCAGCAGCCCAGGGGTTTCGCGACAGGACCTATCACCCCTCCACTTT. The encoded protein is CASSPGVSRQDLSPLHF.

This clone was picked up one time. The chain has TRBV7-2 and TRBJ1-2; D may be TRBD1 (5 bases). This CDR3 has 16 amino acids. Trimming cost V 4 bases and J 0 bases, with 15 bases left between them. Per the germline V gene, CDR1 is SGHTA and CDR2 is FQGNSA. The CDR3 coding sequence is TGTGCCAGCAGCTCACAAGGAGGGGCAGCTAACTATGGCTACACCTTC. It is translated as CASSSQGGAANYGYTF.

The rearrangement uses TRBV6-5 and TRBJ2-2; D gene unclear. The CDR3 has 11 residues. Germline-derived CDR1 and CDR2 are MNHEY and SVGAGI. V lost 10 bases and J 9 bases, leaving 12 bases between the germline ends. CDR3 protein: CATDRARELFF. The CDR3 DNA reads TGTGCCACCGATCGGGCAAGGGAGCTGTTTTTT.

The chain links TRBV5-1 to TRBJ2-1; D may be TRBD1 (6 bases). With 6 bases removed from V and 0 bases from J, the gap between germline ends came to 16 bases. This CDR3 region has 16 residues. Germline V gene lookup returns CDR1 SGHRS and CDR2 YFSETQ. The CDR3 DNA reads as TGCGCCAGCAACTACGGTCGAGGGGGCTCCTACAATGAGCAGTTCTTC. Translating gives CASNYGRGGSYNEQFF.

The V and J genes are TRBV30 and TRBJ1-5; a weak D match, TRBD1 (5 bases). The CDR3 consists of 19 residues. CDR1 is GTSNPN and CDR2 is SVGIG in the germline V gene (reference sequence). V lost 0 bases and J 3 bases, leaving 24 bases between the germline ends. Written as DNA, the CDR3 is TGTGCCTGGAGTGTACGGTGGGTTGGGGGTAGCGTCCTCAATCAGCCCCAGCATTTT. Its protein is CAWSVRWVGGSVLNQPQHF.

The gene calls are TRBV6-5 and TRBJ2-5, with TRBD2 as a possible D gene (6 bases). V lost 1 base and J lost 5, with 8 bases in between. Germline values: CDR1 MNHEY, CDR2 SVGAGI. The CDR3 runs to 13 residues. The CDR3 bases are TGTGCCAGCAGTTACTTTAGCGGTGAGACCCAGTACTTC. Amino acid sequence: CASSYFSGETQYF.

The chain combines TRBV6-4 with TRBJ2-7; 8 nucleotides match TRBD2. This CDR3 spans 14 amino acids. The trim removed 5 bases at V and 2 bases at J, leaving 5 bases unmatched. Per the germline V gene, CDR1 is MRHNA and CDR2 is SNTAGT. The CDR3 DNA reads as TGTGCCAGCAGTTGGACTAGCCCGCCCTACGAGCAGTACTTC. This encodes CASSWTSPPYEQYF.

The V and J genes are TRBV19 and TRBJ2-3, with TRBD2 matching over 8 bases. Looked up from germline, CDR1 is LNHDA and CDR2 is SQIVND (reference sequence). The CDR3 has 15 amino acids. V shed 5 bases and J 5 bases; nucleotides not matched to a gene: 9. CDR3 region: CASSETGLVRDTQYF. The DNA of the CDR3 is TGTGCCAGTAGTGAAACGGGACTAGTGAGAGATACGCAGTATTTT.

The chain links TRBV6-6 to TRBJ1-3, with 10 positions matching TRBD1. The junction had 3 bases not matched to a gene; V was cut back by 0 bases and J by 4 bases. This CDR3 has 16 amino acids. From germline, CDR1 is MNHNY and CDR2 SVGAGI (reference sequence). CDR3 residues: CASSYSGQGIGNTIYF. DNA for the CDR3: TGTGCCAGCAGTTACTCGGGACAGGGGATCGGAAACACCATATATTTT.

This clone was detected a few times. The genes are TRBV15 and TRBJ1-4; D is unclear. This CDR3 comprises 13 residues. V lost 0 bases, J lost 15 bases, and 14 bases lay in between. Germline CDR1 and CDR2: LNHNV and YYDKDF (reference sequence). CDR3 amino acids: CATSRDHGPGLFF. CDR3 DNA: TGTGCCACCAGCAGAGATCACGGACCCGGGTTGTTTTTT.

This clone showed up just once. V gene TRBV21-1 combines with J gene TRBJ1-2. TRBV21-1 is noted as a pseudogene. CDR3 length equals 15 residues. The CDR3 is CASSKYRTRGYGYTF. CDR3 nucleotides: TGTGCCAGCAGCAAATACAGGACCCGGGGCTATGGCTACACCTTC.

The table lists this clone with a few counts. This CDR3 is CAWSVSRPGGTYNSPLHF. CDR3 sequence (DNA): TGTGCCTGGAGTGTTTCGCGGCCAGGGGGCACCTATAATTCACCCCTCCACTTT. The chain recombines TRBV30 with TRBJ1-6; the match to TRBD1 covers 8 bases. Germline trimming cut 0 bases from V and 2 bases from J; bases unmatched to any gene: 9. This CDR3 is built from 18 residues. Germline V lookup: CDR1 GTSNPN, CDR2 SVGIG (reference sequence).

V is TRBV19 and J is TRBJ1-1; TRBD1 matches 8 bases. The junction had 8 bases not matched to a gene; V was cut back by 4 bases and J by 7 bases. This CDR3 is 14 amino acids long. Germline CDR1 reads LNHDA; CDR2 reads SQIVND (reference sequence). In DNA, the CDR3 is TGTGCCAGTAGTACCCGATACAGGGGGATTGAAGCTTTCTTT. It is translated as CASSTRYRGIEAFF.